Each of the 28 T cell receptor beta chains below was sequenced from the same sample in a study of metastatic and nonmetastatic thyroid tumors. Using MiXCR, TCRdb reanalyzed the PCR reads. This repertoire shows tens of thousands of clones, under 15% found once; its top ten account for 7% to 9%. Until they underwent thyroid surgery, no patient had received any treatment. Sequencing was carried out using tumor tissue. The receptors were gathered from a female donor with papillary thyroid cancer or a benign thyroid nodule (not recorded which). Some clones in this sample may be carry-over from other donors' samples.

The table lists this clone with a few counts. A much bigger clone sits one base away, suggesting this may be a read error. The sample contains more than one DNA sequence encoding this CDR3. The V call is TRBV10-3, the J call TRBJ1-1, with a tentative D call TRBD1 (6 bases). This CDR3 contains 13 residues. Germline CDR1 is ENHRY and CDR2 is SYGVKD. V lost 8 bases and J 5 bases, leaving 15 bases between the germline ends. The CDR3 coding sequence is TGTGCCATCGGGGGGCCGGGTGTAACTGAAGCTTTCTTT. It specifies CAIGGPGVTEAFF.

This clone was picked up many times. J is TRBJ1-2 and V is TRBV12-3 or TRBV12-4; the D gene is possibly TRBD1 (6 bases). Trimming removed 7 bases at V and 4 bases at J, with 13 bases between. The CDR3 covers 13 residues. The CDR3 loop is CASTLQGFYGYTF. DNA for the CDR3: TGTGCCAGCACCTTACAGGGATTCTATGGCTACACCTTC.

Many counts were recorded for this clone. The CDR3 coding sequence is TGTGCCAGTAGTATACGGGAGATCCACACTGAAGCTTTCTTT. Amino acid sequence: CASSIREIHTEAFF. The J gene is TRBJ1-1, the V gene TRBV19; D not resolved. Trimming took off 2 bases at V and 3 bases at J, with 10 bases between the two ends. This CDR3 has 14 amino acids. CDR1 is LNHDA and CDR2 is SQIVND in the germline V gene (reference sequence).

This clone occurred many times. The rearrangement joins TRBV20-1 to TRBJ1-1; D is perhaps TRBD1 (5 bases). Germline CDR1 reads DFQATT; CDR2 reads SNEGSKA (reference sequence). V dropped 0 bases and J dropped 0 bases, with 14 bases sitting between them. The CDR3 is 16 amino acids. The CDR3 loop reads CSARDLEQGMNTEAFF. For the CDR3, the DNA is TGCAGTGCTAGAGATCTGGAGCAGGGCATGAACACTGAAGCTTTCTTT.

This clone was picked up many times. The chain combines TRBV20-1 with TRBJ2-3; the D gene could be TRBD1 or TRBD2 (5 bases each). CDR3 size: 12 residues. CDR1 and CDR2 from the germline V gene are DFQATT and SNEGSKA (reference sequence). The CDR3 DNA reads TGCAGCTTAAGGGGACCCGCAGATACGCAGTATTTT. This translates into CSLRGPADTQYF.

With respect to this clone: A much larger clone lies one base from this, so it may be a read error. The identical CDR3 is also encoded by other nucleotide sequences in the sample. This rearrangement joins TRBV2 to TRBJ2-5; 7 bases are a match to TRBD1. Unmatched junction bases numbered 14, after V lost 8 bases and J lost 5 bases. CDR3 length equals 15 residues. Germline assignment: CDR1 SNHLY and CDR2 FYNNEI. The CDR3 loop reads CASGNLGGASETQYF. DNA of the CDR3: TGTGCCAGCGGAAATTTAGGGGGCGCGTCGGAGACCCAGTACTTC.

This clone was recorded at least ten times. V is TRBV7-2 and J is TRBJ1-4; possibly TRBD1 for D (6 bases). The CDR3 spans 15 residues. Germline CDR1 is SGHTA and CDR2 is FQGNSA. The V and J ends lost 1 base and 3 bases respectively, with 9 bases between them. The CDR3 protein is CASSLGQAANEKLFF. In DNA, the CDR3 is TGTGCCAGCAGCTTAGGACAGGCGGCTAATGAAAAACTGTTTTTT.

This clone was found many times. The genes are TRBV12-3 or TRBV12-4 and TRBJ1-4; possible D gene TRBD1, 5 bases. V was clipped by 6 bases and J by 3 bases, with 14 bases between them. The CDR3 consists of 15 residues. CDR3 in amino acids: CASSPVAGPNEKLFF. In nucleotides, the CDR3 is TGTGCCAGCAGCCCCGTGGCAGGGCCTAATGAAAAACTGTTTTTT.

V is TRBV30 and J is TRBJ1-6; D unclear. V was shortened by 1 base and J by 0 bases, with 1 base between the two germline ends. There are 13 residues in the CDR3. Per the germline V gene, CDR1 is GTSNPN and CDR2 is SVGIG (reference sequence). The CDR3 coding sequence is TGTGCCTGGAGTGGCTCCTATAATTCACCCCTCCACTTT. It is translated as CAWSGSYNSPLHF.

The chain carries TRBV5-5 and TRBJ2-1; weak D call: TRBD2 (6 bases). Germline V gene data show CDR1 as SGHKS and CDR2 as YYEKEE (reference sequence). This CDR3 has 14 amino acids. Trimming cost V 4 bases and J 7 bases, with 15 bases left between them. CDR3 region: CASSGLGGRNEQFF. CDR3 sequence (DNA): TGTGCCAGCAGCGGGCTCGGGGGTCGGAATGAGCAGTTCTTC.

This clone was recorded many times. A read error is possible here, since a much larger clone lies one base away. Different DNA sequences within this sample yield the same CDR3. The chain couples TRBV11-3 to TRBJ2-1, with 11 bases aligning to TRBD2. Germline V gene sequence: CDR1 SGHNT, CDR2 YENEEA. V was pared by 2 bases and J by 7 bases, with 4 bases of the junction left unmatched. The CDR3 covers 15 residues. The CDR3 protein is CASSLTASGRNEQFF. The CDR3 nucleotides are TGTGCCAGCAGCTTAACAGCTAGCGGGAGGAATGAGCAGTTCTTC. The whole variable domain, remainder taken from reference TRBV11-3 and TRBJ2-1, is EAGVVQSPRYKIIEKKQPVAFWCNPISGHNTLYWYLQNLGQGPELLIRYENEEAVDDSQLPKDRFSAERLKGVDSTLKIQPAELGDSAVYLCASSLTASGRNEQFFGPGTRLTVL.

This clone was recorded at least ten times. CDR3 amino acids: CSAREGASGRYEQYF. CDR3 coding DNA: TGCAGTGCTAGAGAGGGGGCTAGCGGGAGGTACGAGCAGTACTTC. This chain connects TRBV20-1 to TRBJ2-7, with 11 bases identical to TRBD2. The germline gives CDR1 DFQATT, CDR2 SNEGSKA (reference sequence). There are 15 residues in the CDR3. V shed 0 bases and J 4 bases; nucleotides not matched to a gene: 5.

Many counts were recorded for this clone. This sequence joins TRBV18 and TRBJ1-2, with 8 bases lining up with TRBD1. This CDR3 comprises 13 residues. V lost 3 bases to trimming and J lost 5 bases; unmatched junction nucleotides: 2. Per germline, CDR1 KGHSH and CDR2 LQKENI. CDR3 in amino acids: CASSPTGEYGYTF. Written as DNA, the CDR3 is TGTGCCAGCTCACCGACAGGGGAGTATGGCTACACCTTC.

The rearrangement uses TRBV27 and TRBJ2-1; 8 nucleotides agree with TRBD1. Germline CDR1 and CDR2: MNHEY and SMNVEV (reference sequence). There are 15 residues in the CDR3. The V segment lost 1 base and the J segment 4 bases; nucleotides outside the gene matches: 3. CDR3 amino acids: CASSLFRGLYNEQFF. CDR3 in DNA: TGTGCCAGCAGTTTATTCAGGGGGCTATACAATGAGCAGTTCTTC.

A remark on this clone: Being one base from a much bigger clone, this may be a read error. The J gene is TRBJ2-5, the V gene TRBV12-5, with D perhaps assigned TRBD1 or TRBD2 (5 bases each). The CDR3 contains 19 residues. Deletions cut 1 base from V and 2 bases from J, with 23 bases between. CDR1 is LGHNT, CDR2 FRNRAP, per germline. CDR3 sequence: CASGLGSGQKPLFQETQYF. The CDR3 nucleotides are TGTGCTAGTGGTTTGGGGTCGGGGCAGAAGCCGTTATTTCAAGAGACCCAGTACTTC.

In the case of this clone: One end of the junction does not line up with germline, which may come from a read error. The CDR3 reads CASSRYTPDTRYF. The CDR3 nucleotides are TGTGCCAGCAGCCGTTATACCCCGGATACGCGGTATTTT. The genes are TRBV7-9 and TRBJ2-3, with D unclear. In germline, CDR1 is SEHNR, CDR2 FQNEAQ (reference sequence). This CDR3 has 13 residues.

This clone was counted between two and nine times. Given a much more abundant clone one base away, this may be a read error. The rearrangement links TRBV12-3 or TRBV12-4 to TRBJ1-2, with D possibly matching TRBD1 (6 bases). The length of the CDR3 is 13 residues. Trimming removed 9 bases from V and 5 bases from J, with 16 bases in between. The DNA for the CDR3 is TGTGCCAGTACCGAGGACAGATTATATGGCTACACCTTC. Protein: CASTEDRLYGYTF.

V gene TRBV11-2 combines with J gene TRBJ2-3; 9 positions match TRBD1. The J segment lost 5 bases and the V segment lost 5 bases, leaving 11 bases of the junction unmatched. CDR3 length: 16 residues. Looked up from germline, CDR1 is SGHAT and CDR2 is FQNNGV. The CDR3 loop is CASSPGQGPHGDTQYF. The DNA of the CDR3 is TGTGCCAGCAGCCCGGGACAGGGACCCCATGGAGATACGCAGTATTTT.

This clone has at least ten counts. This chain connects TRBV30 to TRBJ2-7; 9 bases agree with TRBD1. The junction had 5 bases not matched to a gene; V was cut back by 3 bases and J by 2 bases. This CDR3 region has 14 residues. Germline V gene sequence: CDR1 GTSNPN, CDR2 SVGIG (reference sequence). The CDR3 region has the DNA TGTGCCTGGAGGGCGGGGACAGGGCCCTACGAGCAGTACTTC. It encodes CAWRAGTGPYEQYF. The full variable domain, with the rest looked up from reference TRBV30 and TRBJ2-7, is SQTIHQWPATLVQPVGSPLSLECTVEGTSNPNLYWYRQAAGRGLQLLFYSVGIGQISSEVPQNLSASRPQDRQFILSSKKLLLSDSGFYLCAWRAGTGPYEQYFGPGTRLTVT.

There are many counts of this clone. The rearrangement uses TRBV29-1 and TRBJ2-7; 11 nucleotides agree with TRBD1. CDR1 SQVTM and CDR2 ANQGSEA come from the germline V gene. The ends lost 7 bases at V and 2 bases at J; junction bases unmatched: 7. The CDR3 loop spans 14 amino acids. DNA for the CDR3: TGCAGCGCCTATGGGGGACAGGGGGCCTACGAGCAGTACTTC. It is translated as CSAYGGQGAYEQYF.

Points on this clone: The CDR3 ends on some other residue instead of the conserved phenylalanine or tryptophan, so this is likely a read error. It is unclear where the CDR3 begins or ends on the DNA, so no DNA is shown, and the CDR3 is as TCRdb lists it. The chain couples TRBV2 to TRBJ2-6; the table names TRBD2, a call not compared with the DNA. Both ends counted, the CDR3 spans 8 residues. Germline-derived CDR1 and CDR2 are SNHLY and FYNNEI. This CDR3 reads CASSIPGL.

This clone was seen repeatedly, ten times or more. V is TRBV20-1 and J is TRBJ2-7; D is undetermined. V lost 1 base and J lost 4, with 8 bases in between. Per the germline V gene, CDR1 is DFQATT and CDR2 is SNEGSKA (reference sequence). There are 12 residues in the CDR3. The CDR3 protein is CSARGTRYEQYF. The CDR3 nucleotides read TGCAGTGCTAGAGGCACTCGATACGAGCAGTACTTC.

This clone was counted between two and nine times. The chain combines TRBV7-9 with TRBJ2-3; D not certain. V was pared by 5 bases and J by 5 bases, with 11 bases between. CDR3 length equals 13 residues. CDR1 SEHNR and CDR2 FQNEAQ come from the germline V gene (reference sequence). The CDR3 region is CASSKAQRDTQYF. The DNA for the CDR3 is TGTGCCAGCAGCAAGGCACAGCGAGATACGCAGTATTTT. Variable domain in full (rest from reference TRBV7-9 and TRBJ2-3): DTGVSQNPRHKITKRGQNVTFRCDPISEHNRLYWYRQTLGQGPEFLTYFQNEAQLEKSRLLSDRFSAERPKGSFSTLEIQRTEQGDSAMYLCASSKAQRDTQYFGPGTRLTVL.

This clone occurred many times. The chain carries TRBV12-3 or TRBV12-4 and TRBJ2-7, with a weak D call TRBD1 (6 bases). The germline V and J ends were trimmed by 7 bases and 2 bases, with 15 bases remaining between them. The CDR3 contains 14 residues. The CDR3: CASKLQQGPYEQYF. In DNA form, the CDR3 reads TGTGCCAGCAAGCTCCAGCAGGGGCCCTACGAGCAGTACTTC.

This clone was observed at least ten times. This rearrangement joins TRBV20-1 to TRBJ2-1, with a possible D match to TRBD2 (6 bases). Trimming took off 6 bases at V and 0 bases at J, with 12 bases between the two ends. Germline V gives CDR1 DFQATT, CDR2 SNEGSKA (reference sequence). The CDR3 is made up of 14 amino acids. The CDR3 is CSARDSASYNEQFF. The CDR3 DNA reads TGCAGTGCCCGGGACTCAGCCTCCTACAATGAGCAGTTCTTC.

This clone was observed at least ten times. The rearrangement links TRBV5-1 to TRBJ1-5; no clear D. V gave up 0 bases and J gave up 5 bases, with 6 bases separating them. Germline V gives CDR1 SGHRS, CDR2 YFSETQ. The CDR3 extends over 13 amino acids. CDR3 in amino acids: CASSLGRDQPQHF. The DNA for the CDR3 is TGCGCCAGCAGCTTGGGTCGGGATCAGCCCCAGCATTTT.

The sample holds many counts of this clone. J is TRBJ1-2 and V is TRBV5-4, with 8 bases matching TRBD1. The CDR3 consists of 17 residues. Germline CDR1 SGHNT, CDR2 YYREEE (reference sequence). V was clipped by 0 bases and J by 3 bases; unmatched bases: 10. CDR3 loop: CASSLVLSQGADYGYTF. In nucleotides, the CDR3 is TGTGCCAGCAGCTTGGTGTTGAGCCAGGGGGCAGACTATGGCTACACCTTC.

This clone was seen many times. The chain recombines TRBV20-1 with TRBJ2-7; the match to TRBD2 covers 7 bases. This CDR3 region has 16 residues. The germline gives CDR1 DFQATT, CDR2 SNEGSKA (reference sequence). V lost 0 bases to trimming and J lost 8 bases; unmatched junction nucleotides: 16. The CDR3 here is CSARDAESGKVSQQYF. CDR3 in DNA: TGCAGTGCTAGAGATGCGGAAAGCGGGAAAGTCAGCCAGCAGTACTTC.